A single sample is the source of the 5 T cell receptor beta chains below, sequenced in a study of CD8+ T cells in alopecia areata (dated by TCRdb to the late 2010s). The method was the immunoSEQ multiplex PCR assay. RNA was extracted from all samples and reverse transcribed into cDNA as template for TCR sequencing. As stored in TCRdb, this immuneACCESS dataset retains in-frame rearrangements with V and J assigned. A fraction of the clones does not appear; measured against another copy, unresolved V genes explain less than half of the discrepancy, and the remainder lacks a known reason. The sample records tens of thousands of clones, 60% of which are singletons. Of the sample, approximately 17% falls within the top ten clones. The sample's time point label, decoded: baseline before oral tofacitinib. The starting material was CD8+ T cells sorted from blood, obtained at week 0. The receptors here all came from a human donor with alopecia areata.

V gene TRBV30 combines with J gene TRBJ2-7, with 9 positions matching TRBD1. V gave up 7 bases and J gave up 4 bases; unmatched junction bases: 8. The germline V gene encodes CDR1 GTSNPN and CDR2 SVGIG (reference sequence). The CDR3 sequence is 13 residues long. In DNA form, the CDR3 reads TGTGCCTCAACGACAGGGGGGAGGTACGAGCAGTACTTC. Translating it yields CASTTGGRYEQYF.

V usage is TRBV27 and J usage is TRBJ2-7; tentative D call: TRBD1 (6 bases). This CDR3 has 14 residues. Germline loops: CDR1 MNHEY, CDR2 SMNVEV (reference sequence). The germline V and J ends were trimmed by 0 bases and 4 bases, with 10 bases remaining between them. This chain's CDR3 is CASSLSVQGYEQYF. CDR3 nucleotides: TGTGCCAGCAGTTTATCGGTACAGGGTTACGAGCAGTACTTC.

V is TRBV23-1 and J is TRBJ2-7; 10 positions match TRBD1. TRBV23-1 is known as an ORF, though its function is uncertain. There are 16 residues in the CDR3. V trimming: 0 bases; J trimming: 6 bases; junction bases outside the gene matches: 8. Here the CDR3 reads CASSQSAGQGVSEQYF. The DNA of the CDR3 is TGCGCCAGCAGTCAATCCGCCGGACAGGGGGTGAGCGAGCAGTACTTC.

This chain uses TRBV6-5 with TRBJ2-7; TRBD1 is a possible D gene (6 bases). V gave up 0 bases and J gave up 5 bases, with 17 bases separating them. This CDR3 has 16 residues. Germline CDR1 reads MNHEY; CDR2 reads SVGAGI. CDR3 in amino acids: CASSYSMGSGANEQYF. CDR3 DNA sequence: TGTGCCAGCAGTTACTCGATGGGTTCAGGGGCGAACGAGCAGTACTTC.

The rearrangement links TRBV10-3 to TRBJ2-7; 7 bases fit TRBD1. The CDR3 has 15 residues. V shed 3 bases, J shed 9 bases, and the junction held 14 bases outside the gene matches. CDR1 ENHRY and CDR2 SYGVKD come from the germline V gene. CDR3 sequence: CAISEAGTVATGQYF. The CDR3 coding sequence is TGTGCCATCAGTGAAGCCGGGACAGTTGCTACGGGGCAGTACTTC.